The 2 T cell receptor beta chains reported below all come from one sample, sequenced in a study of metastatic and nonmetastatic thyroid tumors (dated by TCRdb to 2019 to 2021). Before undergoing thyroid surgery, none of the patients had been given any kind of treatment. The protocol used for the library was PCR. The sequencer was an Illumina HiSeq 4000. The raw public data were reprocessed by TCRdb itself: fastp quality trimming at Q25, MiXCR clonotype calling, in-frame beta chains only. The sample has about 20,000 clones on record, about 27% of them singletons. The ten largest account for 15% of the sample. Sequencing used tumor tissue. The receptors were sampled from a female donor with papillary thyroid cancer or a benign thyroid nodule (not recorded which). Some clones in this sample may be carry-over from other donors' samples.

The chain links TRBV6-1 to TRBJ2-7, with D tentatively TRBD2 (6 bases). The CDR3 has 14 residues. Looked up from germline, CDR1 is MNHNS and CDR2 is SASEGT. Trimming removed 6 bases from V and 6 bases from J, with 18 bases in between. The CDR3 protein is CASRPATSWSEQYF. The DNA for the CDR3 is TGTGCCAGCAGACCCGCGACTAGTTGGAGCGAGCAGTACTTC.

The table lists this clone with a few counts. DNA of the CDR3: TGTGCCAGCAGTTTTTTGGTCGGTACAGATACGCAGTATTTT. Translating gives CASSFLVGTDTQYF. The chain recombines TRBV27 with TRBJ2-3; no firm D call. V lost 3 bases and J lost 3, with 10 bases in between. In germline, CDR1 is MNHEY, CDR2 SMNVEV (reference sequence). The CDR3 extends over 14 amino acids.